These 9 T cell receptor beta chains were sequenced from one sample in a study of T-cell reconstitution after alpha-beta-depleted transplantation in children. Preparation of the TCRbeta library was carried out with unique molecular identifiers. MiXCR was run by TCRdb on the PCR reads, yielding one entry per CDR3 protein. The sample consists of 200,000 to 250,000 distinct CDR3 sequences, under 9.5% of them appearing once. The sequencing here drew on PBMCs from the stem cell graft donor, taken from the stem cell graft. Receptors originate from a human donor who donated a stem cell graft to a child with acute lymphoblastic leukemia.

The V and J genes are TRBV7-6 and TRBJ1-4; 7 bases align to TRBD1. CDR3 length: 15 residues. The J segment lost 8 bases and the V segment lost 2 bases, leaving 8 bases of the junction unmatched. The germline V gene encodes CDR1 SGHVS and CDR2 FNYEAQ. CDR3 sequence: CASSLRPQGEEKLFF. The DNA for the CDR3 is TGTGCCAGCAGCTTACGCCCCCAGGGGGAGGAAAAACTGTTTTTT.

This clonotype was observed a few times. CDR3 DNA: TGTGCCAGTAGTATTGTTGGCAGAACTAATCAGCCCCAGCATTTT. Translating it yields CASSIVGRTNQPQHF. This chain connects TRBV19 to TRBJ1-5; D gene uncertain. CDR3 length equals 15 residues. V was shortened by 3 bases and J by 4 bases, with 13 bases between the two germline ends. Germline assignment: CDR1 LNHDA and CDR2 SQIVND (reference sequence).

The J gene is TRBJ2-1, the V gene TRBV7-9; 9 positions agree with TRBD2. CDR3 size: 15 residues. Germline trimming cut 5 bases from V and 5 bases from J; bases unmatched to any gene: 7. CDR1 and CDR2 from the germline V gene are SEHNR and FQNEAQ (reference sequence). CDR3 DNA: TGTGCCAGCAGCCGGTTGCTAGCGGGAAACAATGAGCAGTTCTTC. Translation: CASSRLLAGNNEQFF.

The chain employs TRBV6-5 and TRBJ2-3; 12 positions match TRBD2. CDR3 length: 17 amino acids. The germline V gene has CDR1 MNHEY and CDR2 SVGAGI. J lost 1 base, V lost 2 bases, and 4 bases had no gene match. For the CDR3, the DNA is TGTGCCAGCAGTTACCCCAGGACTAGCGGGGGCACAGATACGCAGTATTTT. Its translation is CASSYPRTSGGTDTQYF.

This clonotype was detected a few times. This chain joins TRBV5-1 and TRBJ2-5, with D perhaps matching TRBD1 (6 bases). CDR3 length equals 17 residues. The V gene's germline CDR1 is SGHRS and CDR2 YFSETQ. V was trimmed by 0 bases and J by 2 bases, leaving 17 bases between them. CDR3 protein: CASSLDPGQDPQETQYF. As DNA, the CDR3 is TGCGCCAGCAGCTTGGATCCGGGACAAGACCCACAAGAGACCCAGTACTTC.

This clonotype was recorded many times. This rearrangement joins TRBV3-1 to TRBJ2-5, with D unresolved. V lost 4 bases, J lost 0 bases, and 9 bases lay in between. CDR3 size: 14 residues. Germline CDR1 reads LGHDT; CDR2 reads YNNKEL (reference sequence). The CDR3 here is CASSPDENQETQYF. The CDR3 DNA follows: TGTGCCAGCAGCCCCGACGAGAACCAAGAGACCCAGTACTTC.

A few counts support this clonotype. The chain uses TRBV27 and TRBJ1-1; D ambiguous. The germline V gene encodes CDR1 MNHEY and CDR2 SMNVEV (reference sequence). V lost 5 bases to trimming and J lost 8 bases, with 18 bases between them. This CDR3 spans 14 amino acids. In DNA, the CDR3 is TGTGCCAGCAGTCCGTGGGAGGACGCGCGAGAAGCTTTCTTT. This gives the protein CASSPWEDAREAFF.

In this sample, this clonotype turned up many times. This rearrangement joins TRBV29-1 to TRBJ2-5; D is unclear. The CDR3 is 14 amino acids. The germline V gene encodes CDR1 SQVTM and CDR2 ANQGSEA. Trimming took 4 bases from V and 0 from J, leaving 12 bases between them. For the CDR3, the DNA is TGCAGCGTTGTTCCGGACGGTCACCAAGAGACCCAGTACTTC. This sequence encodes CSVVPDGHQETQYF.

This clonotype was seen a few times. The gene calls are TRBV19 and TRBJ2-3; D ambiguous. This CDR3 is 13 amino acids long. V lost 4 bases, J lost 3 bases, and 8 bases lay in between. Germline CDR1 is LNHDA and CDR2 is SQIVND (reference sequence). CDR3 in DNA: TGTGCCAGTAGTAATCAAGGGACAGATACGCAGTATTTT. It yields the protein CASSNQGTDTQYF.